This T cell receptor (beta chain) was retrieved from a study of T-cell reconstitution after alpha-beta-depleted transplantation in children. Study results and caveats: Surviving recipient T cells and thymic progenitors accounted for the high day-60 TCRbeta diversity observed in some patients. One year post-transplant, T-cell counts and diversity were largely derived from T cells produced anew. Reportedly, alpha-beta T cells present about two months post-transplant originated from several hundred expanded clones of graft origin.

For TCRbeta, the library was prepared with unique molecular identifiers. TCRdb reprocessed the PCR reads with MiXCR, giving one entry per CDR3 protein. The sample lists about 580,000 distinct CDR3 sequences, more than 20% occurring once. There are 15 residues in the CDR3. The junction had 1 base not matched to a gene; V was cut back by 1 base and J by 0 bases. The germline V gene has CDR1 WSHSY and CDR2 SAAADI. As to this clonotype: The antigen remains undetermined.

The chain combines TRBV10-2 with TRBJ2-3; 7 bases align to TRBD2. Sequenced material: PBMCs, mostly from graft donor cells, taken 360 days after TCRalphabeta/CD19-depleted stem cell transplant. This clonotype originated in a boy in the first two years of life who had a stem cell transplant for acute myeloid leukemia, so the T cells may come from the graft donor. CDR3 region: CASSEFGGSTDTQYF. CDR3 bases: TGCGCCAGCAGTGAGTTCGGGGGGAGCACAGATACGCAGTATTTT.